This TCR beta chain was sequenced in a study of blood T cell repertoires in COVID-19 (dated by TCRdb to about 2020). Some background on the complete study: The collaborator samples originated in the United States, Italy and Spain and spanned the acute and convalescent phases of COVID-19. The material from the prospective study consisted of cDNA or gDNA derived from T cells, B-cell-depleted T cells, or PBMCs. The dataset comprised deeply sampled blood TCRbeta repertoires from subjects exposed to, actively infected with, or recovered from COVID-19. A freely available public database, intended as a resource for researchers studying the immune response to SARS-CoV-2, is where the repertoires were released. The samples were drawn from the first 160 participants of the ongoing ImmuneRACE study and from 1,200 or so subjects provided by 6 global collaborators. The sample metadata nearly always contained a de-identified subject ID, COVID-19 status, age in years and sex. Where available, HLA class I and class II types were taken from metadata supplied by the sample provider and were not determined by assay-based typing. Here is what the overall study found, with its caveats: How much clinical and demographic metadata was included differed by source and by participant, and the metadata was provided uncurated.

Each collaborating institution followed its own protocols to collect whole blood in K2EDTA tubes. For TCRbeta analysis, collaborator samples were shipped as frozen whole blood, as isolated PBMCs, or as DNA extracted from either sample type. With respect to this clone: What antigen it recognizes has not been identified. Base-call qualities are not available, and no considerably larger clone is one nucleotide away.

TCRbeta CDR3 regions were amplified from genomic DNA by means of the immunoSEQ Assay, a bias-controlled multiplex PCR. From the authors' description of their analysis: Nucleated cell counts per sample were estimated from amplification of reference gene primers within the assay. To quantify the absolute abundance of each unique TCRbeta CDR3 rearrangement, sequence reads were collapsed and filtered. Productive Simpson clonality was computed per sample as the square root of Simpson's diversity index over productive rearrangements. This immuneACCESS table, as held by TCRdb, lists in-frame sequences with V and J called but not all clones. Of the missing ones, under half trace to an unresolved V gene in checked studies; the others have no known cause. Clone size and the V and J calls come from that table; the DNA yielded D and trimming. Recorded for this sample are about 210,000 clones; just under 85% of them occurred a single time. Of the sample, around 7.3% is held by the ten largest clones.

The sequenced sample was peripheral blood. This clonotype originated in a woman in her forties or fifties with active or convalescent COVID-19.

The bases are TGTGCCAGCAGCTTACCGACTAGCAGTCTTTCTGAGCAGTTCTTC. Its coded protein is CASSLPTSSLSEQFF. The chain uses TRBV5-4 and TRBJ2-1, and 7 junction bases match TRBD2. The CDR3 starts with the cysteine, ends with the phenylalanine, and has 15 residues. Kept here is only the CDR3 DNA, which spans 45 bases and is read in frame from base 1. Germline trimming amounts to 2 bases on V and 9 bases on J, with 11 as the count of junction bases outside the gene matches. The germline V gene (reference sequence) specifies SGHNT as CDR1 and YYREEE as CDR2. The entire variable domain, with the stretches around the CDR3 drawn from the reference TRBV5-4 and TRBJ2-1 proteins, is ETGVTQSPTHLIKTRGQQVTLRCSSQSGHNTVSWYQQALGQGPQFIFQYYREEENGRGNFPPRFSGLQFPNYSSELNVNALELDDSALYLCASSLPTSSLSEQFFGPGTRLTVL.